Here is one T cell receptor (beta chain) with its context. The data derive from a study of blood T cell repertoires in COVID-19. Study-wide context: Acute and convalescent COVID-19 samples came from the United States, Italy and Spain. PBMCs, B-cell-depleted T cells, or T cells were the source of the cDNA or gDNA that made up the material.

Original handling: Estimation of nucleated cell counts relied on the amplification of reference gene primers. Sequencing was performed with immunoSEQ multiplex PCR; in TCRdb, only in-frame clones are kept and a portion is missing. That table supplies the V and J calls and clone size; D and trimming were determined from the DNA. The profile shows 41,000 or so clones, 70% to 90% of them singletons. The CDR3 is 12 residues long. CDR1 is SGHDN, CDR2 FVKESK, per germline. The V end was cut by 0 bases, the J end by 10 bases, with 9 bases between. This sequence joins TRBV14 and TRBJ1-1; no reliable D call. The clonotype comes from a man between 60 and 75 years old with acute or convalescent COVID-19. The sequencing sample was made of peripheral blood. This CDR3 is CASSQEEVGAFF. The DNA for the CDR3 is TGTGCCAGCAGCCAAGAAGAGGTCGGAGCTTTCTTT.